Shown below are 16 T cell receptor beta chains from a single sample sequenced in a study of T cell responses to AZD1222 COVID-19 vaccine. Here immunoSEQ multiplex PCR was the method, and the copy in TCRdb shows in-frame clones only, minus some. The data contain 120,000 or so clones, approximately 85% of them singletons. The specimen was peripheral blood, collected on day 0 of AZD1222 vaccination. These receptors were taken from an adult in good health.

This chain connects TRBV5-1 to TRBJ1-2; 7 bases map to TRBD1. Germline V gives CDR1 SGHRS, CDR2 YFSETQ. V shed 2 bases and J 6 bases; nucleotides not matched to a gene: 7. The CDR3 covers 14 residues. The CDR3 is CASSLSVQGNGYTF. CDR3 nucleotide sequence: TGCGCCAGCAGCTTATCAGTACAGGGGAATGGCTACACCTTC.

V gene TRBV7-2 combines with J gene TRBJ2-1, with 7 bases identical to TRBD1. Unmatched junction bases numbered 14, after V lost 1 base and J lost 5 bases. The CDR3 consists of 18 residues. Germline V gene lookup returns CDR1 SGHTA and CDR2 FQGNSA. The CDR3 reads CASSLGRDRRPLDNEQFF. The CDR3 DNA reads TGTGCCAGCAGCTTAGGAAGGGACAGACGACCTCTAGACAATGAGCAGTTCTTC.

CDR3 DNA: TGTGCCAGCAGTTACTCCGGGACTAGCGGTGAGCAGTTCTTC. Residues: CASSYSGTSGEQFF. The V call is TRBV6-2 or TRBV6-3, the J call TRBJ2-1, with 11 bases matching TRBD2. V shed 0 bases and J 9 bases; nucleotides not matched to a gene: 1. The CDR3 contains 14 residues. Germline values: CDR1 MNHEY, CDR2 SVGEGT.

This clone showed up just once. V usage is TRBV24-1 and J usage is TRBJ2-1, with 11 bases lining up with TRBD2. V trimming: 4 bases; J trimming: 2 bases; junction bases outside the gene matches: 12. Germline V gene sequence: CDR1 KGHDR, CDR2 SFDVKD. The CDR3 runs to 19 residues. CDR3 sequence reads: CATSERLAGNRETYNEQFF. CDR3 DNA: TGTGCCACCAGTGAGAGACTAGCGGGAAATAGAGAAACCTACAATGAGCAGTTCTTC.

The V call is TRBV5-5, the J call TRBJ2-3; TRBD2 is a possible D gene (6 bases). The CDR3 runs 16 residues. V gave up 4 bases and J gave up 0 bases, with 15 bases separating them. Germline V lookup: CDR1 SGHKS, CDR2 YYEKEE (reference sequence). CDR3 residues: CASSQGGGRSTDTQYF. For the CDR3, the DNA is TGTGCCAGCAGCCAGGGTGGAGGGAGAAGCACAGATACGCAGTATTTT.

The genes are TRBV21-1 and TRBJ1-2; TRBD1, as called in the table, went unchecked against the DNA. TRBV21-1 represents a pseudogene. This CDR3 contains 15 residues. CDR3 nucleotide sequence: TGTGCCAGCAGCAAAGACTGGGGGCCTAACTATGGCTACACCTTC. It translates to CASSKDWGPNYGYTF.

Here the CDR3 DNA reads TGTGCCAGCAGTTACGTAAGGGGGGCTGGTCAGCCCCAGCATTTT. The encoded protein is CASSYVRGAGQPQHF. V and J are TRBV6-5 and TRBJ1-5; a possible D gene is TRBD1 (6 bases). CDR3 length: 15 amino acids. CDR1 MNHEY and CDR2 SVGAGI come from the germline V gene. V was pared by 2 bases and J by 6 bases, with 14 bases between.

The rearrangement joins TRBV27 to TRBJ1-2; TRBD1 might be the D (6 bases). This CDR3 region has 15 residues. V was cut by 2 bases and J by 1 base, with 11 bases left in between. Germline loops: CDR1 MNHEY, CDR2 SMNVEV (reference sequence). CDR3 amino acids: CASSLGRGFNYGYTF. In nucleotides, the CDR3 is TGTGCCAGCAGTTTAGGCAGGGGTTTTAACTATGGCTACACCTTC.

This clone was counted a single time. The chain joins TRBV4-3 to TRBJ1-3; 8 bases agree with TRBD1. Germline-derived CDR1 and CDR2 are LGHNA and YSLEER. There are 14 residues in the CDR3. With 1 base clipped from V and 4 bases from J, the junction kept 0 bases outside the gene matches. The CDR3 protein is CASSQGTGGNTIYF. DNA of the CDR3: TGCGCCAGCAGCCAAGGGACAGGGGGAAACACCATATATTTT.

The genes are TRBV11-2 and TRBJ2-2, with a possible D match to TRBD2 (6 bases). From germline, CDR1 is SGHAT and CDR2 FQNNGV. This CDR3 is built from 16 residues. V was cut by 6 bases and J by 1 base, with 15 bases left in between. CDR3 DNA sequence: TGTGCCAGCAGGACCGGGACTCCCATGAACACCGGGGAGCTGTTTTTT. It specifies CASRTGTPMNTGELFF.

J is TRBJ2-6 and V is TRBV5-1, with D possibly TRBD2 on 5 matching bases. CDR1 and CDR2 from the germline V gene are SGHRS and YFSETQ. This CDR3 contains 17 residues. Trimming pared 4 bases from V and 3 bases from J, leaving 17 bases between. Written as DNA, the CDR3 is TGCGCCAGCAGCCCCCGATGGGGAGTTGGTGGGGCCAACGTCCTGACTTTC. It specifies CASSPRWGVGGANVLTF.

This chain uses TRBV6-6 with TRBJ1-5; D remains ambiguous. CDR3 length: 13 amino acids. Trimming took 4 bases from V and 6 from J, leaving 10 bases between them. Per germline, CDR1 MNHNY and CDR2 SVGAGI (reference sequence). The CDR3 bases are TGTGCCAGCAGTTTTTCTGCCAGTCAGCCCCAGCATTTT. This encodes CASSFSASQPQHF.

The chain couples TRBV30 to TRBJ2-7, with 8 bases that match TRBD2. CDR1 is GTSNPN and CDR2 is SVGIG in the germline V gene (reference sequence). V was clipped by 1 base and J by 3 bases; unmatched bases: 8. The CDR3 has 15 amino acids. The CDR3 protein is CAWSALGSGGYEQYF. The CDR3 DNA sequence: TGTGCCTGGAGTGCCCTAGGGAGCGGGGGCTACGAGCAGTACTTC.

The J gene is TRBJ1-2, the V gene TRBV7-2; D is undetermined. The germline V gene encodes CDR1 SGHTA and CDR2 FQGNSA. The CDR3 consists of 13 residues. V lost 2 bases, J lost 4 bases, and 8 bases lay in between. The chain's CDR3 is CASSLPGIYGYTF. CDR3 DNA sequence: TGTGCCAGCAGCTTACCGGGAATCTATGGCTACACCTTC.

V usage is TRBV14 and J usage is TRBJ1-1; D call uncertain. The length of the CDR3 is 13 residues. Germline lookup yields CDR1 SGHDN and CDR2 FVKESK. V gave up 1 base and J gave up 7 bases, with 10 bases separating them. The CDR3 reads CASSQVSVGEAFF. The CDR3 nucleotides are TGTGCCAGCAGCCAAGTCTCCGTTGGTGAAGCTTTCTTT.

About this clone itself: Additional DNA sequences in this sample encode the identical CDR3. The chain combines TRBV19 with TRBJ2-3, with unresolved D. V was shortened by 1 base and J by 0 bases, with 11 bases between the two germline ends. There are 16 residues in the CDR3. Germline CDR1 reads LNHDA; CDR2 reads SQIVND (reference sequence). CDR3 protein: CASSIGLRISTDTQYF. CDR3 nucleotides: TGTGCCAGTAGTATAGGACTCCGAATTAGCACAGATACGCAGTATTTT.